What follows describes a single TCR beta chain. This sample was included in a study of blood T cell repertoires in COVID-19. Repertoires were generated with immunoSEQ multiplex PCR, while TCRdb's copy carries only in-frame clones and drops some. This table has 95,000 to 120,000 clones, roughly 80% appearing once. There are 15 residues in the CDR3. Looked up from germline, CDR1 is MNHEY and CDR2 is SVGAGI. J lost 6 bases, V lost 8 bases, and 9 bases had no gene match. The chain couples TRBV6-5 to TRBJ1-6; 8 nucleotides agree with TRBD1. This sequence originates from a man aged 50 to 60 with acute or convalescent COVID-19. The sequenced material came from peripheral blood. The CDR3 sequence: CASVELQGVNSPLHF. The DNA of the CDR3 is TGTGCCAGCGTAGAACTACAGGGGGTTAATTCACCCCTCCACTTT.